This TCR beta chain emerged from a study of CXCR3-negative and CXCR3-positive naive CD8 T cells. The length of the CDR3 is 14 residues. Germline V lookup: CDR1 MGHDK, CDR2 SYGVNS. Overall study results and limits: A higher hydrophobicity marked the TRB CDR3s of CXCR3-positive naive cells versus CXCR3-negative naive cells.

Concerning this clonotype itself: What it binds is unknown.

The TRB libraries of cDNA were built by UMI-labeled 5' RACE. TCRdb reprocessed the 5' RACE reads and stores each CDR3 protein as one record, lacking DNA. The sample holds around 65,000 distinct CDR3 sequences. Sequencing input: naive CXCR3+ CD8+ T cells from blood. The subset here: CD45RO-CCR7+CD27+CD95- naive CD8+ T cells expressing CXCR3 (TNR3+). J is TRBJ1-5 and V is TRBV25-1. The TCR originated in a human donor in good health. Some clones in this sample may be carry-over from other donors' samples. CDR3 loop: CASSEWLDNQPQHF. Variable domain in full (rest from reference TRBV25-1 and TRBJ1-5): EADIYQTPRYLVIGTGKKITLECSQTMGHDKMYWYQQDPGMELHLIHYSYGVNSTEKGDLSSESTVSRIRTEHFPLTLESARPSHTSQYLCASSEWLDNQPQHFGDGTRLSIL.